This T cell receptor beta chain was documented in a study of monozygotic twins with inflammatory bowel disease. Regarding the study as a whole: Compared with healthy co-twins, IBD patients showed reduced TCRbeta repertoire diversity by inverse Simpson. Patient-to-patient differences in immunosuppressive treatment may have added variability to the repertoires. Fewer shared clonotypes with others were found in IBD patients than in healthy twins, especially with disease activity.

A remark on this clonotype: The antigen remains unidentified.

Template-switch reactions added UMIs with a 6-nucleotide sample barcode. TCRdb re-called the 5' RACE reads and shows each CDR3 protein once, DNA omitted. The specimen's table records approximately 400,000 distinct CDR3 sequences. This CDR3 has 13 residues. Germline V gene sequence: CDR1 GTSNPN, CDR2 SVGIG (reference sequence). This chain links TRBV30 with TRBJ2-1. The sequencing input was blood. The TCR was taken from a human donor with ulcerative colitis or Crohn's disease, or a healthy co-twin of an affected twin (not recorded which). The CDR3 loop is CAWSTGADNEQFF.